The 29 T cell receptor beta chains given below trace back to one sample, sequenced in a study of T cell repertoires in cytomegalovirus infection. MiXCR, run by TCRdb on the reads, gives a single entry per CDR3 protein. This sample has 110,000 or so distinct CDR3 sequences; 30% to 35% occur once, and the top ten carry 35% to 50%. These receptors are not linked to any known antigen. Source: CD8+ T cells from cultured PBMCs, taken from culture after CMV antigen stimulation. The receptors derive from a human donor in good health (CMV status not recorded). Some clones in this sample may be carry-over from other donors' samples.

This clonotype was detected a few times. The chain combines TRBV18 with TRBJ1-3; D unclear. Germline lookup yields CDR1 KGHSH and CDR2 LQKENI. V was trimmed by 1 base and J by 7 bases, leaving 11 bases between them. CDR3 length equals 14 residues. The CDR3 DNA sequence: TGTGCCAGCTCACCACTCGGGCCCGAGAACACCATATATTTT. Translating it yields CASSPLGPENTIYF.

The genes are TRBV4-1 and TRBJ2-7; 7 nucleotides agree with TRBD1. CDR3 length: 19 residues. The trim removed 0 bases at V and 4 bases at J, leaving 18 bases unmatched. Germline-derived CDR1 and CDR2 are MGHRA and YSYEKL. The CDR3 DNA sequence: TGCGCCAGCAGCCAAGATTACCGTCTAGGGGGCCGAAGTGTGTACGAGCAGTACTTC. This encodes CASSQDYRLGGRSVYEQYF.

The chain couples TRBV14 to TRBJ2-3, with 13 nucleotides matching TRBD2. V shed 2 bases, J shed 2 bases, and the junction held 13 bases outside the gene matches. Germline assignment: CDR1 SGHDN and CDR2 FVKESK. The CDR3 has 20 amino acids. This chain's CDR3 is CASSQPYPGTSGDVTDTQYF. CDR3 bases: TGTGCCAGCAGCCAACCTTACCCCGGGACTAGCGGGGACGTCACAGATACGCAGTATTTT. Together with reference TRBV14 and TRBJ2-3, the CDR3 gives the full variable domain: EAGVTQFPSHSVIEKGQTVTLRCDPISGHDNLYWYRRVMGKEIKFLLHFVKESKQDESGMPNNRFLAERTGGTYSTLKVQPAELEDSGVYFCASSQPYPGTSGDVTDTQYFGPGTRLTVL.

The chain employs TRBV12-3 or TRBV12-4 and TRBJ2-2, with D hard to call. The CDR3 totals 13 residues. V lost 2 bases, J lost 5 bases, and 6 bases lay in between. As DNA, the CDR3 is TGTGCCAGCAGTTTACTTAGGACCGGGGAGCTGTTTTTT. It translates to CASSLLRTGELFF.

The chain links TRBV6-6 to TRBJ1-1; the D is unclear. Germline assignment: CDR1 MNHNY and CDR2 SVGAGI (reference sequence). CDR3 length: 15 amino acids. Trimming stripped 2 bases from V and 11 bases from J, with 21 bases between. The CDR3 DNA reads TGTGCCAGCAGTTACGTTATCGGCACCGACGTTCTGGCTTTCTTT. Its translation: CASSYVIGTDVLAFF.

The chain joins TRBV5-5 to TRBJ1-1; perhaps TRBD1 as D (5 bases). Germline CDR1 SGHKS, CDR2 YYEKEE (reference sequence). V was pared by 1 base and J by 0 bases, with 16 bases between. The CDR3 contains 17 residues. This CDR3 reads CASSLFRWAGMNTEAFF. The CDR3, as DNA: TGTGCCAGCAGCTTGTTTCGTTGGGCAGGGATGAACACTGAAGCTTTCTTT.

This chain's CDR3 is CASSWLGHPNGDSPLHF. For the CDR3, the DNA is TGCGCCAGCAGCTGGTTGGGGCACCCAAACGGGGATTCACCCCTCCACTTT. The genes are TRBV5-1 and TRBJ1-6, with D possibly matching TRBD1 (5 bases). V was pared by 3 bases and J by 8 bases, with 21 bases between. The CDR3 totals 17 residues. Germline CDR1 is SGHRS and CDR2 is YFSETQ.

The chain links TRBV6-5 to TRBJ2-1; the match to TRBD2 covers 7 bases. The CDR3 is 15 amino acids. J was trimmed by 0 bases and V by 6 bases; bases with no gene match: 5. Germline loops: CDR1 MNHEY, CDR2 SVGAGI. CDR3 residues: CASREGRASYNEQFF. For the CDR3, the DNA is TGTGCCAGCAGAGAGGGGAGGGCCTCCTACAATGAGCAGTTCTTC.

The V and J genes are TRBV20-1 and TRBJ1-5; TRBD1 might be the D (5 bases). The germline CDR1 and CDR2 sequences are DFQATT and SNEGSKA (reference sequence). CDR3 length: 19 amino acids. The V end lost 3 bases, the J end lost 3 bases, and 27 bases lay between the germline ends. For the CDR3, the DNA is TGCAGTGCTAGGGAGGTGGGCTGGACGGCAAGGGGAATCAATCAGCCCCAGCATTTT. Translation: CSAREVGWTARGINQPQHF.

The chain carries TRBV6-2 or TRBV6-3 and TRBJ2-1; 9 positions agree with TRBD1. This CDR3 contains 14 residues. With V trimmed by 4 bases and J by 9 bases, 7 bases remained unmatched. Germline values: CDR1 MNHEY, CDR2 SVGEGT. The CDR3 DNA reads TGTGCCAGCAGTTGGGCACAGGGGGCGGGTGAGCAGTTCTTC. Protein: CASSWAQGAGEQFF.

The V gene is TRBV2, the J gene TRBJ2-7; tentatively, D is TRBD2 (6 bases). Trimming pared 8 bases from V and 5 bases from J, leaving 10 bases between. CDR1 and CDR2 from the germline V gene are SNHLY and FYNNEI. The CDR3 is made up of 11 amino acids. The CDR3 region has the DNA TGTGCCAGCGGATGGGAGGACGAGCAGTACTTC. Amino acids: CASGWEDEQYF.

The chain joins TRBV6-5 to TRBJ2-7, with D tentatively TRBD1 or TRBD2 (7 bases each). Germline V gene data show CDR1 as MNHEY and CDR2 as SVGAGI. CDR3 size: 14 residues. The V and J ends lost 5 bases and 9 bases respectively, with 20 bases between them. CDR3 DNA sequence: TGTGCCAGCAGTCTTGACAGGGAGGGAGTGGTGCAGTACTTC. This encodes CASSLDREGVVQYF.

The V call is TRBV19, the J call TRBJ1-1; D is unresolved. CDR1 and CDR2 from the germline V gene are LNHDA and SQIVND (reference sequence). The V end lost 4 bases, the J end lost 1 base, and 10 bases lay between the germline ends. This CDR3 is 14 amino acids long. The CDR3 bases are TGTGCCAGTAGTAAAGGCAAATCGAACACTGAAGCTTTCTTT. Translating it yields CASSKGKSNTEAFF.

The chain couples TRBV19 to TRBJ1-4; 7 nucleotides line up with TRBD1. Trimming removed 6 bases from V and 0 bases from J; junction bases left unmatched: 4. CDR1 and CDR2 from the germline V gene are LNHDA and SQIVND (reference sequence). The CDR3 has 15 residues. In DNA form, the CDR3 reads TGTGCCAGTAGCCCAGGGACAGCAACTAATGAAAAACTGTTTTTT. Its translation: CASSPGTATNEKLFF.

The chain carries TRBV24-1 and TRBJ1-5; no reliable D call. The CDR3 has 12 amino acids. V was shortened by 5 bases and J by 8 bases, with 9 bases between the two germline ends. CDR1 and CDR2 (germline): KGHDR, SFDVKD. The CDR3 region is CATSGMGEPQHF. CDR3 bases: TGTGCCACCAGTGGAATGGGAGAGCCCCAGCATTTT.

At least ten counts were recorded for this clonotype. V is TRBV7-2 and J is TRBJ2-7; D is unclear. The CDR3 covers 11 residues. CDR1 is SGHTA and CDR2 is FQGNSA in the germline V gene. The V and J ends lost 5 bases and 5 bases respectively, with 7 bases between them. For the CDR3, the DNA is TGTGCCAGCAGCCATAGTAACGAGCAGTACTTC. Its protein product is CASSHSNEQYF.

This clonotype was observed a single time. The rearrangement links TRBV11-2 to TRBJ2-1; 7 bases fit TRBD2. With 1 base clipped from V and 10 bases from J, the junction kept 10 bases outside the gene matches. This CDR3 region has 15 residues. The germline gives CDR1 SGHAT, CDR2 FQNNGV. The CDR3 DNA sequence: TGTGCCAGCAGCTTAGTGAGCCTTGGGGGGGGGGAGCAGTTCTTC. Encoded protein: CASSLVSLGGGEQFF.

This chain connects TRBV6-5 to TRBJ1-2; D uncertain. CDR3 length: 14 amino acids. CDR1 is MNHEY, CDR2 SVGAGI, per germline. Trimming pared 6 bases from V and 8 bases from J, leaving 19 bases between. The CDR3 spells CASSPTPSQGGYTF. DNA for the CDR3: TGTGCCAGCAGCCCTACCCCTAGCCAAGGAGGCTACACCTTC.

This sequence joins TRBV6-1 and TRBJ2-2; possibly TRBD1 for D (6 bases). In germline, CDR1 is MNHNS, CDR2 SASEGT. CDR3 length: 14 amino acids. Deletions cut 7 bases from V and 3 bases from J, with 12 bases between. The CDR3 DNA is TGTGCCAGCAAAGGACAGCTTGACACCGGGGAGCTGTTTTTT. It specifies CASKGQLDTGELFF.

The V and J genes are TRBV7-9 and TRBJ2-6, with TRBD1 identical over 8 bases. Germline lookup yields CDR1 SEHNR and CDR2 FQNEAQ (reference sequence). The V segment lost 5 bases and the J segment 3 bases; nucleotides outside the gene matches: 3. The CDR3 consists of 15 residues. CDR3 coding DNA: TGTGCCAGCAGCCGGACAGGGTATGGGGCCAACGTCCTGACTTTC. Amino acid sequence: CASSRTGYGANVLTF.

At least ten counts were recorded for this clonotype. This chain links TRBV7-2 with TRBJ1-6; D call uncertain. This CDR3 comprises 16 residues. V dropped 2 bases and J dropped 7 bases, with 15 bases sitting between them. CDR1 is SGHTA, CDR2 FQGNSA, per germline. CDR3 nucleotide sequence: TGTGCCAGCAGCTTAAGTTGGACCGCTGAGAATTCACCCCTCCACTTT. Its translation: CASSLSWTAENSPLHF. The variable domain in full, with the rest retrieved from reference TRBV7-2 and TRBJ1-6, is GAGVSQSPSNKVTEKGKDVELRCDPISGHTALYWYRQSLGQGLEFLIYFQGNSAPDKSGLPSDRFSAERTGGSVSTLTIQRTQQEDSAVYLCASSLSWTAENSPLHFGNGTRLTVT.

This clonotype was detected only a few times. The chain combines TRBV20-1 with TRBJ2-1, with D tentatively TRBD1 (5 bases). CDR1 and CDR2 from the germline V gene are DFQATT and SNEGSKA (reference sequence). V was trimmed by 1 base and J by 2 bases, leaving 12 bases between them. The CDR3 has 15 amino acids. The CDR3 coding sequence is TGCAGTGCTAGAGGACAGCCGGGTCCCTACAATGAGCAGTTCTTC. This gives the protein CSARGQPGPYNEQFF.

This clonotype was detected ten times or more. The chain links TRBV7-2 to TRBJ2-3, with TRBD2 identical over 10 bases. There are 15 residues in the CDR3. With 4 bases clipped from V and 2 bases from J, the junction kept 3 bases outside the gene matches. Germline CDR1 and CDR2: SGHTA and FQGNSA. The CDR3 coding sequence is TGTGCCAGCAGCTCGCTAGCGGGGGTCACAGATACGCAGTATTTT. This encodes CASSSLAGVTDTQYF.

The genes are TRBV11-1 and TRBJ2-5; 7 bases match TRBD1. The V gene end was trimmed by 2 bases and the J gene end by 5 bases; junction bases not matched to a gene: 8. The CDR3 has 15 residues. The germline V gene encodes CDR1 SGHAT and CDR2 FQDESV (reference sequence). The CDR3 DNA follows: TGTGCCAGCAGCTTAACAGGGGTGGGTCTGGAGACCCAGTACTTC. It encodes CASSLTGVGLETQYF. The entire variable domain, with the rest obtained from reference TRBV11-1 and TRBJ2-5, is as follows: EAEVAQSPRYKITEKSQAVAFWCDPISGHATLYWYRQILGQGPELLVQFQDESVVDDSQLPKDRFSAERLKGVDSTLKIQPAELGDSAMYLCASSLTGVGLETQYFGPGTRLLVL.

With regard to this clonotype: Here the CDR3 omits its conserved ending phenylalanine or tryptophan, so a read error is the likely source. V is TRBV4-3 and J is TRBJ1-6; the D is unclear. Germline loops: CDR1 LGHNA, CDR2 YSLEER. Trimming removed 1 base from V and 9 bases from J, with 10 bases in between. The CDR3 is 14 amino acids. This chain's CDR3 is CASSQGLQLSPLHI. The CDR3 DNA is TGCGCCAGCAGCCAAGGACTCCAACTTTCACCCCTCCACATT.

This chain joins TRBV4-2 and TRBJ1-6; possible D gene TRBD1, 5 bases. V lost 3 bases and J lost 8, with 20 bases in between. The CDR3 totals 17 residues. Germline CDR1 reads LGHNA; CDR2 reads YNFKEQ. CDR3 amino acids: CASSHALGGSGYSPLHF. Here the CDR3 DNA reads TGTGCCAGCAGCCACGCACTTGGGGGGTCGGGCTATTCACCCCTCCACTTT.

This chain uses TRBV19 with TRBJ1-6; D unresolved. The germline gives CDR1 LNHDA, CDR2 SQIVND (reference sequence). The CDR3 is 14 residues long. The V gene lost 4 bases and the J gene lost 8 bases, with 12 bases spanning the gap. CDR3 residues: CASSTLFSDSPLHF. CDR3 sequence (DNA): TGTGCCAGTAGTACACTCTTCTCTGATTCACCCCTCCACTTT.

V is TRBV6-2 or TRBV6-3 and J is TRBJ2-7; 9 bases line up with TRBD1. V gave up 2 bases and J gave up 6 bases; unmatched junction bases: 5. CDR1 is MNHEY, CDR2 SVGEGT, per germline. The CDR3 extends over 14 amino acids. The CDR3 here is CASSYGQGIIEQYF. As DNA, the CDR3 is TGTGCCAGCAGTTACGGACAGGGGATAATCGAGCAGTACTTC.

The J gene is TRBJ2-7, the V gene TRBV9; 7 positions agree with TRBD2. From germline, CDR1 is SGDLS and CDR2 YYNGEE. This CDR3 contains 15 residues. V was pared by 1 base and J by 6 bases, with 10 bases of the junction left unmatched. CDR3: CASSVSGGPAGEQYF. In DNA form, the CDR3 reads TGTGCCAGCAGCGTATCGGGGGGACCAGCGGGCGAGCAGTACTTC. The full variable domain, in which reference TRBV9 and TRBJ2-7 provide the parts outside the CDR3, is DSGVTQTPKHLITATGQRVTLRCSPRSGDLSVYWYQQSLDQGLQFLIQYYNGEERAKGNILERFSAQQFPDLHSELNLSSLELGDSALYFCASSVSGGPAGEQYFGPGTRLTVT.